These 8 T cell receptor beta chains originate from one sample sequenced in a study of blood T cell repertoires in COVID-19. Libraries were prepared by immunoSEQ multiplex PCR; TCRdb keeps only in-frame clonotypes and omits some of them. The table shows 290,000 or so clones, with 90% to 95% occurring only once. Specimen: peripheral blood. The receptors were sampled from a woman aged 25-40 years with COVID-19, enrolled during active disease.

This clone was seen many times. The chain is built from TRBV2 and TRBJ1-5; perhaps TRBD1 as D (5 bases). Germline V gene data show CDR1 as SNHLY and CDR2 as FYNNEI. CDR3 length: 14 residues. Trimming removed 3 bases at V and 4 bases at J, with 10 bases between. CDR3 residues: CASSDIGVNQPQHF. DNA for the CDR3: TGTGCCAGCAGTGATATAGGGGTAAATCAGCCCCAGCATTTT. Using reference TRBV2 and TRBJ1-5 for the parts outside the CDR3, the full variable domain is EPEVTQTPSHQVTQMGQEVILRCVPISNHLYFYWYRQILGQKVEFLVSFYNNEISEKSEIFDDQFSVERPDGSNFTLKIRSTKLEDSAMYFCASSDIGVNQPQHFGDGTRLSIL.

The rearrangement links TRBV7-3 to TRBJ2-7; TRBD1 matches 7 bases. There are 15 residues in the CDR3. V dropped 5 bases and J dropped 3; count of bases not matched to a gene: 10. The germline V gene encodes CDR1 SGHTA and CDR2 FQGTGA. CDR3 DNA sequence: TGTGCCAGCAGCGCGGACCCGGGACAGTTCTACGAGCAGTACTTC. Translated, it gives CASSADPGQFYEQYF.

This clone has a single count. The rearrangement uses TRBV5-6 and TRBJ2-2, with a weak D call TRBD1 (6 bases). CDR1 is SGHDT and CDR2 is YYEEEE in the germline V gene. CDR3 length: 17 amino acids. Trimming cost V 0 bases and J 2 bases, with 14 bases left between them. In nucleotides, the CDR3 is TGTGCCAGCAGCTTGGCGGGGCGACAGGTTAACACCGGGGAGCTGTTTTTT. It yields the protein CASSLAGRQVNTGELFF.

DNA for the CDR3: TGTGCCAGCAGCTTGGAGGGGACAGGGCGGACCTACGAGCAGTACTTC. It yields the protein CASSLEGTGRTYEQYF. This chain joins TRBV5-5 and TRBJ2-7; 9 nucleotides agree with TRBD1. The CDR3 totals 16 residues. Germline CDR1 and CDR2: SGHKS and YYEKEE (reference sequence). V lost 0 bases, J lost 2 bases, and 6 bases stayed unmatched.

V usage is TRBV7-3 and J usage is TRBJ2-1, with D unresolved. Germline CDR1 is SGHTA and CDR2 is FQGTGA. The CDR3 runs to 13 residues. The V and J ends lost 3 bases and 8 bases respectively, with 11 bases between them. The CDR3 region has the DNA TGTGCCAGCAGCTTTAACAACCCTGATGAGCAGTTCTTC. It encodes CASSFNNPDEQFF. Variable domain in full (rest from reference TRBV7-3 and TRBJ2-1): GAGVSQTPSNKVTEKGKYVELRCDPISGHTALYWYRQSLGQGPEFLIYFQGTGAADDSGLPNDRFFAVRPEGSVSTLKIQRTERGDSAVYLCASSFNNPDEQFFGPGTRLTVL.

The chain employs TRBV5-4 and TRBJ1-2; D not resolved. CDR1 and CDR2 (germline): SGHNT, YYREEE (reference sequence). The CDR3 is 15 residues long. V was cut by 4 bases and J by 1 base, with 14 bases left in between. The CDR3 DNA follows: TGTGCCAGCAGCCCGGCCGAGGGCCTTAACTATGGCTACACCTTC. This encodes CASSPAEGLNYGYTF.

The chain recombines TRBV25-1 with TRBJ1-4; D is unclear. The length of the CDR3 is 15 residues. The germline gives CDR1 MGHDK, CDR2 SYGVNS. Trimming stripped 1 base from V and 8 bases from J, with 14 bases between. CDR3 in DNA: TGTGCCAGCAGTGAATCGAGCATCTCCTGGGAAAAACTGTTTTTT. This gives the protein CASSESSISWEKLFF.

The rearrangement uses TRBV14 and TRBJ1-1, with unresolved D. V was cut by 4 bases and J by 0 bases, with 6 bases left in between. CDR3 size: 13 residues. The germline CDR1 and CDR2 sequences are SGHDN and FVKESK. Written as DNA, the CDR3 is TGTGCCAGCAGCCCCTCTTTGAACACTGAAGCTTTCTTT. Its translation is CASSPSLNTEAFF.